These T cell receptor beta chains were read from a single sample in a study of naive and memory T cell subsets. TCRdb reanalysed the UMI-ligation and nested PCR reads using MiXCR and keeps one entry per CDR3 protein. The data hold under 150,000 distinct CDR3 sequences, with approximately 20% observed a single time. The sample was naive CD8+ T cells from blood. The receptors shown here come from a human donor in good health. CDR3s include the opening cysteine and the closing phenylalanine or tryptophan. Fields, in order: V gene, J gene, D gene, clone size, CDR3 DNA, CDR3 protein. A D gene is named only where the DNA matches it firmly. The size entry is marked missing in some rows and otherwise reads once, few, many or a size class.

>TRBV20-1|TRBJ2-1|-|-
TGCAGTGCTTTCCAAGGGGGGATGGTAGGAGGGGACAATGAGCAGTTCTTC
CSAFQGGMVGGDNEQFF
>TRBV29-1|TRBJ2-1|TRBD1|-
TGCACCGGACAGGGATGGGCCAATGAGCAGTTCTTC
CTGQGWANEQFF
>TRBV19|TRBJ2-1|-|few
TGTGCCAGTTCCCACGACTCCTACAATGAGCAGTTCTTC
CASSHDSYNEQFF
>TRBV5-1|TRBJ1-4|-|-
TGCGCCAGCAGCTGGAGCACAGCTAATGAAAAACTGTTTTTT
CASSWSTANEKLFF
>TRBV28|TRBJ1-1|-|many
TGTGCCAGCAGAAAACTTGAGGACAGTTACACTGAAGCTTTCTTT
CASRKLEDSYTEAFF
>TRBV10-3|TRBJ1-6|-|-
TGTGCCGCTGGGGAAGGGTACGTTGACCTCCACTTT
CAAGEGYVDLHF
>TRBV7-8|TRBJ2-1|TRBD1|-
TGTGCCAGCAGCTTGGACGGGGACAGCACCTCCTACAATGAGCAGTTCTTC
CASSLDGDSTSYNEQFF
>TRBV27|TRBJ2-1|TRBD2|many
TGTGCCACCGGACTAGCGGGTAACAATGAGCAGTTCTTC
CATGLAGNNEQFF
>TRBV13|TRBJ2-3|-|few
TGTGCCAGCAGTTGGACTATCGGAAGCACAGATACGCAGTATTTT
CASSWTIGSTDTQYF
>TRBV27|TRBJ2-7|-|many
TGTGCCAGCAGTTTGTTGACAGGCTACGAGCAGTACTTC
CASSLLTGYEQYF
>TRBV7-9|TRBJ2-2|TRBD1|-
TGTGCCAGCAACATAATCATCGAGGGACAGGGGGCCGACACCGGGGAGCTGTTTTTT
CASNIIIEGQGADTGELFF
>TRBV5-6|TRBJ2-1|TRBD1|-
TGTGCCAGCAGCTTGACCGGGACAGGGCCCAATGAGCAGTTCTTC
CASSLTGTGPNEQFF
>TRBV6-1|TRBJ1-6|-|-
TGTGCCAGCAGTGAAGACCTCAGCCTACTCTCCTATAATTCACCCCTCCACTTT
CASSEDLSLLSYNSPLHF
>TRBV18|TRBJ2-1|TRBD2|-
TGTGCCAGCTCACCACCGGCACTAGCGGGAGGTTCTCCCAATGAGCAGTTCTTC
CASSPPALAGGSPNEQFF
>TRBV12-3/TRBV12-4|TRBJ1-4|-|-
TGTGCCAGCACCCTGCAGGGAGCGACTAATGAAAAACTGTTTTTT
CASTLQGATNEKLFF
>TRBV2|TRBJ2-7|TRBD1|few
TGTGCCAGCGTCGCTCGTCCTTCTGCAGGGGGCTTCGAGCAGTACTTC
CASVARPSAGGFEQYF
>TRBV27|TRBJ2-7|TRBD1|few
TGTGCCAGCAGTCACTTAGGGGACAGGGACGAGCAGTACTTC
CASSHLGDRDEQYF
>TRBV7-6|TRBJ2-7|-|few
TGTGCCAGCAGCCCAGGATCGGCAACCGAGCAGTACTTC
CASSPGSATEQYF
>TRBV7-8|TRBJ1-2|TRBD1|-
TGTGCCTCCAACAGGGGGCTTAATCCCACGGATGGCTACACCTTC
CASNRGLNPTDGYTF
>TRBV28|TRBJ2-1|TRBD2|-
TGTGCCAGCAGGTTGGTAGCGGGAGCGGATGAGCAGTTCTTC
CASRLVAGADEQFF
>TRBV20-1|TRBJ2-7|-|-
TGCAGTGCACGACCAGAGGGCTCCTACGAGCAGTACTTC
CSARPEGSYEQYF
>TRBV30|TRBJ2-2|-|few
TGTGCCTCACAGGGTAGGAGCACCGGGGAGCTGTTTTTT
CASQGRSTGELFF
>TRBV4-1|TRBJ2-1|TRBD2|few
TGCGCCAGCAGAATTACTAGCGGGAGTATGTATGAGCAGTTCTTC
CASRITSGSMYEQFF
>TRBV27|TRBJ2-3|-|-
TGTGCCAGCAGTCAATTCGCAAGCACAGATACGCAGTATTTT
CASSQFASTDTQYF
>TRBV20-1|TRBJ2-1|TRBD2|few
TGCAGTGCTAGGCCGGGGGTCCCAGCGGGAGTGGGCTACAATGAGCAGTTCTTC
CSARPGVPAGVGYNEQFF
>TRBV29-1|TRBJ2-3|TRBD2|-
TGCAGCGCCTCCGGGACTAGCGCACTTCGGGGCACAGATACGCAGTATTTT
CSASGTSALRGTDTQYF
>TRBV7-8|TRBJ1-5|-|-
TGTGCCAGCAGCTTAGCGAATCAGCCCCGGCATTTT
CASSLANQPRHF
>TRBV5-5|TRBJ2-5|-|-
TGTGCCAGCAGAGAGGACGGCGGGGAGACCCAGTACTTC
CASREDGGETQYF
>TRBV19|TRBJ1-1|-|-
TGTGCCAGTAGTATGTCGTCTGGGACTGAAGCTTTCTTT
CASSMSSGTEAFF
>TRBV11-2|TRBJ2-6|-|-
TGTGCCAGCAGCTTAGCGGGTGGTGGGGCCAACGTCCTGACTTTC
CASSLAGGGANVLTF
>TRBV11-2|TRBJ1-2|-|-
TGTGCCAGCAGCACGCGGACACATGGCTACACCTTC
CASSTRTHGYTF
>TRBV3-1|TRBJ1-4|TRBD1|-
TGTGCCAGCAGCCAGGACAGGGGCAATGAAAAACTGTTTTTT
CASSQDRGNEKLFF
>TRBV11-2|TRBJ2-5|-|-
TGTGCCAGCAGCTTAGGGTGGCGGAAAGAGACCCAGTACTTC
CASSLGWRKETQYF
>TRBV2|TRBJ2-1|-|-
TGTGCCAGCAGTGACCAGAGCTCCTACAATGAGCAGTTCTTC
CASSDQSSYNEQFF
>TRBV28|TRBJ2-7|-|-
TGTGCCAGCAGTTTACGACAGGCCCACGAGCAGTACTTC
CASSLRQAHEQYF
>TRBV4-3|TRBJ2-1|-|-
TGCGCCAGCAGCCAAGAGCCTTTAGCGGAATACTACAATGAGCAGTTCTTC
CASSQEPLAEYYNEQFF
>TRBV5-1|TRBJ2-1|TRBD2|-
TGCGCCAGTCGACGGGGGGGAGGGCCAAATGAGCAGTTCTTC
CASRRGGGPNEQFF
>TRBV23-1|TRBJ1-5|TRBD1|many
TGCGCCAGCAGCCAGGATACCGGGACAGGGGGAAATCAGCCCCAGCATTTT
CASSQDTGTGGNQPQHF
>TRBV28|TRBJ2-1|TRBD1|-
TGTGCCAGCAGAGTCCCGGGACAGGGGAATGAGCAGTTCTTC
CASRVPGQGNEQFF
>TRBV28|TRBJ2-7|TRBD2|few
TGTGCCAGCCAAGGGACTAGCGGGAGTCCCATCCTCGAGCAGTACTTC
CASQGTSGSPILEQYF
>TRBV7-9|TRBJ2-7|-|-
TGTGCCAGCAGCTTGGCAGGGCGCCACGAGCAGTACTTC
CASSLAGRHEQYF
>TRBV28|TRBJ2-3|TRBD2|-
TGTGCCAGCAGTCCGGGGACTAGCGGGTCTCCCGGAGCTACAGATACGCAGTATTTT
CASSPGTSGSPGATDTQYF
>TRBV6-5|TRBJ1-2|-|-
TGTGCCAGCAGTTACTCTTCCATGGGGGACTATGGCTACACCTTC
CASSYSSMGDYGYTF
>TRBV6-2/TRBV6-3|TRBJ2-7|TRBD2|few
TGTGCCAGCAGTTCACTGCTAGCGGAGAGCTCCTACGAGCAGTACTTC
CASSSLLAESSYEQYF
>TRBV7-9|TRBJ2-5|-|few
TGTGCCAGCAGCTTAGGGAGTCAATCCCAAGAGACCCAGTACTTC
CASSLGSQSQETQYF
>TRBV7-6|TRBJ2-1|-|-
TGTGCCAGCACATCCCTAGCCGCCACTTCCAATGAGCAGTTCTTC
CASTSLAATSNEQFF